The 9 T cell receptor beta chains listed next were all sequenced from one sample in a study of Graves' ophthalmopathy and Graves' hyperthyroidism. The sequenced template was RNA, covering the TCR beta CDR3 region. Second-round multiplex PCR followed a first-round RT-PCR using HTBI primers. TCRdb reprocessed the multiplex PCR reads with MiXCR, giving one entry per CDR3 protein. The profile covers about 740,000 distinct CDR3 sequences, with approximately 40% appearing a single time and approximately 46% taken by the ten largest. Sequencing input: peripheral blood. Receptors were obtained from an adult man with Graves' ophthalmopathy.

The V call is TRBV7-2, the J call TRBJ2-7, with D perhaps matching TRBD1 (6 bases). Germline V gene sequence: CDR1 SGHTA, CDR2 FQGNSA. The CDR3 loop spans 15 amino acids. Trimming left V 2 bases short and J 4 bases short, with 15 bases between. Here the CDR3 DNA reads TGTGCCAGCAGCTTATTTGGGGGCATCACGTACGAGCAGTACTTC. Translation gives CASSLFGGITYEQYF.

Concerning this clonotype: This sequence may be a read error, since a much larger clone differs from it by one base. V is TRBV10-3 and J is TRBJ2-5; 7 bases line up with TRBD2. Trimming cost V 1 base and J 4 bases; bases outside gene matches: 9. The CDR3 covers 16 residues. Germline V gene data show CDR1 as ENHRY and CDR2 as SYGVKD. This CDR3 is CAISEFGGGPRETQYF. In DNA form, the CDR3 reads TGTGCCATCAGTGAGTTTGGGGGAGGGCCGAGAGAGACCCAGTACTTC.

This chain joins TRBV6-5 and TRBJ2-5, with D perhaps matching TRBD2 (6 bases). CDR1 is MNHEY and CDR2 is SVGAGI in the germline V gene. The CDR3 has 15 residues. Deletions cut 5 bases from V and 4 bases from J, with 17 bases between. CDR3 sequence: CASSRLTPGLETQYF. CDR3 coding DNA: TGTGCCAGCAGTCGACTCACCCCGGGACTAGAGACCCAGTACTTC.

The V and J genes are TRBV2 and TRBJ1-1; D perhaps matches TRBD1 (5 bases). Between the trimmed V and J ends, which lost 3 bases and 1 base, there was a span of 9 bases. The CDR3 spans 14 residues. Germline values: CDR1 SNHLY, CDR2 FYNNEI. CDR3 sequence: CASSEGRENTEAFF. CDR3 nucleotides: TGTGCCAGCAGTGAGGGACGGGAGAACACTGAAGCTTTCTTT.

The chain combines TRBV25-1 with TRBJ2-3; a weak D match, TRBD2 (5 bases). The length of the CDR3 is 17 residues. With 6 bases removed from V and 1 base from J, the gap between germline ends came to 20 bases. In germline, CDR1 is MGHDK, CDR2 SYGVNS. CDR3 DNA: TGTGCCAGCAGAAGGAGTGAGGGTACGTATCGCACAGATACGCAGTATTTT. Its translation is CASRRSEGTYRTDTQYF.

This clonotype has ten or more counts. This chain uses TRBV10-3 with TRBJ1-1, with 10 bases aligning to TRBD1. The V and J ends lost 5 bases and 0 bases, in that order; junction bases with no gene match: 3. The CDR3 totals 15 residues. Germline V gene data show CDR1 as ENHRY and CDR2 as SYGVKD. This CDR3 is CAISKTGGMNTEAFF. The CDR3 nucleotides are TGTGCCATCAGTAAGACAGGGGGCATGAACACTGAAGCTTTCTTT.

The chain has TRBV29-1 and TRBJ2-3, with 7 positions matching TRBD2. The V segment lost 3 bases and the J segment 3 bases; nucleotides outside the gene matches: 0. The germline V gene encodes CDR1 SQVTM and CDR2 ANQGSEA. The CDR3 has 12 residues. The CDR3, as DNA: TGCAGCGTTGACGGGGGGACAGATACGCAGTATTTT. Its protein product is CSVDGGTDTQYF.

The chain couples TRBV7-9 to TRBJ2-7; TRBD1 might be the D (6 bases). The CDR3 contains 15 residues. The V end lost 5 bases, the J end lost 6 bases, and 20 bases lay between the germline ends. The germline V gene encodes CDR1 SEHNR and CDR2 FQNEAQ (reference sequence). CDR3 nucleotides: TGTGCCAGCAGCACCGGACTTGCTGGGGGCATCGAGCAGTACTTC. Translation: CASSTGLAGGIEQYF.

The table lists this clonotype with a few counts. The chain carries TRBV4-3 and TRBJ1-1; possibly TRBD1 for D (6 bases). The CDR3 is made up of 15 amino acids. Trimming cost V 4 bases and J 4 bases, with 16 bases left between them. The V gene's germline CDR1 is LGHNA and CDR2 YSLEER. The CDR3 DNA sequence: TGCGCCAGCAGCCGGCGAACGGGGGCTGTCACTGAAGCTTTCTTT. Its protein product is CASSRRTGAVTEAFF.